The 10 T cell receptor beta chains reported below all come from one sample, sequenced in a study of regulatory T cells in long-lasting Graves disease. Time point here: persistent/refractory GD, antithyroid drugs over 5 years with positive TRAb. Scientists built the TCR library using RNA that was extracted from PBMCs. Building of the TCR beta libraries involved iRepertoire HTBI primers and Arm-PCR of CDR3 regions. TCRdb re-analysed the multiplex PCR reads in MiXCR, keeping a single row per CDR3 protein. The sample has a few hundred thousand distinct CDR3 sequences; about 20% are singletons. The sequenced sample was peripheral blood mononuclear cells (PBMCs), obtained when the disease was refractory, from a patient treated with antithyroid drugs. The receptors were gathered from a female donor with Graves disease.

V is TRBV3-1 and J is TRBJ1-4, with D hard to call. The length of the CDR3 is 18 residues. Looked up from germline, CDR1 is LGHDT and CDR2 is YNNKEL (reference sequence). Trimming left V 2 bases short and J 4 bases short, with 20 bases between. CDR3 sequence: CASSQSWPGIGLNEKLFF. The CDR3 coding sequence is TGTGCCAGCAGCCAATCCTGGCCGGGGATCGGGCTTAATGAAAAACTGTTTTTT.

This clonotype turned up a few times. The DNA of the CDR3 is TGTGCCAGCAGTTTACAGGGTACGGGTGGCTACACCTTC. It encodes CASSLQGTGGYTF. This chain uses TRBV27 with TRBJ1-2; weak D call: TRBD1 (5 bases). Per the germline V gene, CDR1 is MNHEY and CDR2 is SMNVEV (reference sequence). This CDR3 contains 13 residues. V was cut by 2 bases and J by 7 bases, with 11 bases left in between.

This clonotype was seen more than once but under ten times. The chain uses TRBV29-1 and TRBJ2-7; 7 bases fit TRBD2. Germline assignment: CDR1 SQVTM and CDR2 ANQGSEA. J gave up 3 bases and V 5 bases, and 16 bases lay outside the gene matches. The CDR3 is made up of 16 amino acids. The DNA of the CDR3 is TGCAGCGTTCCTCACTACGACCAGCGGGGAATCTACGAGCAGTACTTC. It specifies CSVPHYDQRGIYEQYF.

This clonotype was recorded at least ten times. The chain combines TRBV6-1 with TRBJ2-7; the D is unclear. The V and J ends lost 4 bases and 0 bases respectively, with 10 bases between them. CDR1 and CDR2 from the germline V gene are MNHNS and SASEGT. The CDR3 is made up of 14 amino acids. CDR3 coding DNA: TGTGCCAGCAGTGCCCTAGGAGTCTCCTACGAGCAGTACTTC. This gives the protein CASSALGVSYEQYF.

V is TRBV3-1 and J is TRBJ1-6, with 8 bases fitting TRBD1. Germline V gene lookup returns CDR1 LGHDT and CDR2 YNNKEL (reference sequence). Trimming cost V 5 bases and J 8 bases; bases outside gene matches: 5. The CDR3 has 14 residues. The chain's CDR3 is CASSVGQGYSPLHF. For the CDR3, the DNA is TGTGCCAGCAGCGTCGGACAGGGATATTCACCCCTCCACTTT.

This clonotype came up a few times. The V call is TRBV7-9, the J call TRBJ2-7; either TRBD1 or TRBD2 may supply D (5 bases each). The CDR3 consists of 12 residues. The germline gives CDR1 SEHNR, CDR2 FQNEAQ (reference sequence). Trimming took off 4 bases at V and 12 bases at J, with 16 bases between the two ends. CDR3 DNA sequence: TGTGCCAGCAGCTACCGGGACCCAGTCCTGTACTTC. Its translation: CASSYRDPVLYF.

The chain is built from TRBV28 and TRBJ2-5; 13 positions agree with TRBD2. CDR1 is MDHEN, CDR2 SYDVKM, per germline. This CDR3 spans 16 amino acids. V gave up 6 bases and J gave up 4 bases; unmatched junction bases: 8. This CDR3 is CASRLLAGGPGETQYF. The CDR3 DNA sequence: TGTGCCAGCAGATTACTAGCGGGAGGGCCGGGAGAGACCCAGTACTTC.

This clonotype was seen repeatedly, ten times or more. The chain links TRBV2 to TRBJ1-1; possibly TRBD1 for D (5 bases). Germline CDR1 is SNHLY and CDR2 is FYNNEI. The V end was cut by 7 bases, the J end by 9 bases, with 21 bases between. CDR3 length equals 14 residues. The CDR3 is CASTDLLRGEKAFF. The DNA for the CDR3 is TGTGCCAGCACGGACCTCCTTCGGGGGGAAAAAGCTTTCTTT.

The chain is built from TRBV5-1 and TRBJ1-1, with 11 bases fitting TRBD1. This CDR3 has 16 amino acids. The trim removed 0 bases at V and 1 base at J, leaving 2 bases unmatched. CDR1 SGHRS and CDR2 YFSETQ come from the germline V gene. The CDR3 loop is CASSLGDRGSNTEAFF. For the CDR3, the DNA is TGCGCCAGCAGCTTGGGGGACAGGGGGTCGAACACTGAAGCTTTCTTT.

The table lists this clonotype with a few counts. The chain has TRBV27 and TRBJ2-7; D call uncertain. The germline CDR1 and CDR2 sequences are MNHEY and SMNVEV (reference sequence). The CDR3 has 14 amino acids. V lost 6 bases, J lost 4 bases, and 16 bases lay in between. The CDR3 DNA reads TGTGCCAGCAGCGTCCCGGACGGCCAATACGAGCAGTACTTC. Encoded protein: CASSVPDGQYEQYF.